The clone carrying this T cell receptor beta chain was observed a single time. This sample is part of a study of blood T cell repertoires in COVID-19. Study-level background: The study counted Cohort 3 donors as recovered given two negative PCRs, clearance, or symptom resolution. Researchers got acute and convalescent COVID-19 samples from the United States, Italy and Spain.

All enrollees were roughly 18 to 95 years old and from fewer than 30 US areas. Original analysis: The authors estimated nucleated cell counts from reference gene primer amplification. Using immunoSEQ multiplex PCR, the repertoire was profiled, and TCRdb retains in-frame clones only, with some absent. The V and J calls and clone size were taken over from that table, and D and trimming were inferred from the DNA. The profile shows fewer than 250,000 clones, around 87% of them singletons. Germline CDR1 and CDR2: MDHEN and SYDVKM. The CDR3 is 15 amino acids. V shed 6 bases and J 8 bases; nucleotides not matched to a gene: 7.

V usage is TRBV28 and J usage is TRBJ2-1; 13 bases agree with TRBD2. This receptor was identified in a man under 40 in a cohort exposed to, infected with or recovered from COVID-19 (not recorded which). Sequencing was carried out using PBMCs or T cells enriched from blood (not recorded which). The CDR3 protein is CASSPTSGREYEQFF. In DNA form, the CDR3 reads TGTGCCAGCAGCCCAACTAGCGGGAGGGAGTATGAGCAGTTCTTC.